These 16 T cell receptor beta chains originate from one sample sequenced in a study of shared clonotypes between healthy human individuals. Assay used: immunoSEQ multiplex PCR; TCRdb lists only in-frame clones, some missing. The sample consists of 1 million to 1.2 million clones, 77% of them appearing once. Sequencing used memory CD4+ T cells from PBMCs. Described subset: CD45RA-negative fraction. The origin of the receptors is a man younger than 35 in good health. Some clones in this sample may be carry-over from other donors' samples.

The V and J genes are TRBV7-8 and TRBJ1-5; D perhaps matches TRBD1 (5 bases). This CDR3 contains 15 residues. Trimming cost V 1 base and J 5 bases, with 12 bases left between them. Germline CDR1 SGHVS, CDR2 FQNEAQ. The CDR3 sequence is CASSLGRQGDQPQHF. The CDR3 coding sequence is TGTGCCAGCAGCTTAGGACGTCAAGGGGATCAGCCCCAGCATTTT. The variable domain in full, with the rest retrieved from reference TRBV7-8 and TRBJ1-5, is GAGVSQSPRYKVAKRGQDVALRCDPISGHVSLFWYQQALGQGPEFLTYFQNEAQLDKSGLPSDRFFAERPEGSVSTLKIQRTQQEDSAVYLCASSLGRQGDQPQHFGDGTRLSIL.

To note about this clone: Other DNA sequences of this sample code for an identical CDR3. This chain uses TRBV6-1 with TRBJ1-5; TRBD1 is a possible D gene (5 bases). The germline V and J ends were trimmed by 4 bases and 4 bases, with 8 bases remaining between them. Germline V gene lookup returns CDR1 MNHNS and CDR2 SASEGT. The CDR3 sequence is 13 residues long. The CDR3 protein is CASSGQLNQPQHF. CDR3 sequence (DNA): TGTGCCAGCAGTGGACAGCTAAATCAGCCCCAGCATTTT.

The sample holds one count of this clone. The rearrangement uses TRBV28 and TRBJ2-4; the D gene is possibly TRBD2 (5 bases). The CDR3 consists of 11 residues. V was clipped by 5 bases and J by 11 bases, with 10 bases between them. CDR1 is MDHEN and CDR2 is SYDVKM in the germline V gene. CDR3 sequence (DNA): TGTGCCAGCAGTATGATGAGGGTTCAGTACTTC. It encodes CASSMMRVQYF.

The chain has TRBV29-1 and TRBJ1-1; D is unresolved. CDR1 and CDR2 from the germline V gene are SQVTM and ANQGSEA. This CDR3 is built from 12 residues. V was pared by 5 bases and J by 3 bases, with 10 bases between. The DNA for the CDR3 is TGCAGCGTTACGCATGGGGACACTGAAGCTTTCTTT. The encoded protein is CSVTHGDTEAFF.

This chain links TRBV5-1 with TRBJ1-1; no clear D. With 5 bases removed from V and 3 bases from J, the gap between germline ends came to 14 bases. Germline CDR1 SGHRS, CDR2 YFSETQ. This CDR3 has 14 residues. Here the CDR3 DNA reads TGCGCCAGCAGAATAAACGTCGGGGACACTGAAGCTTTCTTT. This encodes CASRINVGDTEAFF.

The V call is TRBV6-5, the J call TRBJ1-4; D gene unclear. The CDR3 is 14 amino acids. Per the germline V gene, CDR1 is MNHEY and CDR2 is SVGAGI. Trimming shortened V by 5 bases and J by 8 bases, and 15 bases separated the two germline ends. The CDR3 loop is CASSPDPTVEKLFF. The CDR3, as DNA: TGTGCCAGCAGTCCGGACCCCACAGTGGAAAAACTGTTTTTT.

The chain carries TRBV21-1 and TRBJ1-2; the DNA was not used to check the table's D call, TRBD1. TRBV21-1 is given as a pseudogene. This CDR3 comprises 22 residues. The CDR3 loop is CASSKGDTMVRGDRVNDYGYTF. For the CDR3, the DNA is TGTGCCAGCAGCAAAGGGGATACGATGGTTAGGGGGGACAGGGTCAATGACTATGGCTACACCTTC.

V gene TRBV5-1 combines with J gene TRBJ2-7; D is possibly TRBD1 (6 bases). This CDR3 spans 16 amino acids. Germline V gene sequence: CDR1 SGHRS, CDR2 YFSETQ. V lost 1 base and J lost 1, with 15 bases in between. The CDR3 loop reads CASSLSLGAGSYEQYF. Written as DNA, the CDR3 is TGCGCCAGCAGCTTGAGTTTGGGGGCTGGGTCCTACGAGCAGTACTTC.

This clone has at least ten counts. J is TRBJ1-5 and V is TRBV19; 11 nucleotides agree with TRBD1. Germline V gene data show CDR1 as LNHDA and CDR2 as SQIVND (reference sequence). This CDR3 has 16 residues. Trimming cost V 7 bases and J 4 bases; bases outside gene matches: 9. CDR3 nucleotides: TGTGCCAGTACCATGGACAGGGGGCGGCCAAATCAGCCCCAGCATTTT. Translating gives CASTMDRGRPNQPQHF.

V gene TRBV6-6 combines with J gene TRBJ1-2, with D possibly matching TRBD1 (5 bases). V lost 5 bases to trimming and J lost 1 base, with 8 bases between them. Germline V gene lookup returns CDR1 MNHNY and CDR2 SVGAGI (reference sequence). The CDR3 runs to 13 residues. As DNA, the CDR3 is TGTGCCAGCAGTCAGGGCAATAACTATGGCTACACCTTC. The encoded protein is CASSQGNNYGYTF.

The genes are TRBV4-1 and TRBJ2-5; 7 bases agree with TRBD1. The J segment lost 5 bases and the V segment lost 2 bases, leaving 5 bases of the junction unmatched. The CDR3 length is 14 residues. Per the germline V gene, CDR1 is MGHRA and CDR2 is YSYEKL. CDR3: CASSQRTGGETQYF. The CDR3 region has the DNA TGCGCCAGCAGCCAACGGACAGGCGGCGAGACCCAGTACTTC.

The chain uses TRBV11-2 and TRBJ2-7; D may be TRBD1 or TRBD2 (6 bases each). V lost 1 base, J lost 6 bases, and 16 bases lay in between. The CDR3 contains 15 residues. Looked up from germline, CDR1 is SGHAT and CDR2 is FQNNGV. The CDR3: CASSLGLAEGGEQYF. CDR3 nucleotides: TGTGCCAGCAGCTTAGGTCTGGCCGAGGGGGGCGAGCAGTACTTC.

This clone was seen more than once but under ten times. The rearrangement links TRBV4-1 to TRBJ2-7; 15 bases map to TRBD2. V lost 4 bases and J lost 3; bases outside the gene matches: 10. CDR1 and CDR2 (germline): MGHRA, YSYEKL. CDR3 length: 18 amino acids. The CDR3 protein is CASSRGLAGGPSFYEQYF. The DNA of the CDR3 is TGCGCCAGCAGCCGCGGACTAGCGGGAGGGCCGTCCTTCTACGAGCAGTACTTC.

This rearrangement joins TRBV6-5 to TRBJ1-2; weak D call: TRBD1 (6 bases). V gave up 6 bases and J gave up 5 bases, with 7 bases separating them. CDR1 and CDR2 (germline): MNHEY, SVGAGI. The CDR3 runs to 11 residues. The CDR3 spells CASSTGYGYTF. The CDR3 DNA follows: TGTGCCAGCAGCACAGGGTATGGCTACACCTTC.

This rearrangement joins TRBV7-3 to TRBJ2-3, with a weak D call TRBD2 (6 bases). This CDR3 has 16 amino acids. Trimming removed 4 bases from V and 2 bases from J, with 16 bases in between. Germline V gene data show CDR1 as SGHTA and CDR2 as FQGTGA. The CDR3 DNA follows: TGTGCCAGCAGCTCTGTCAGGGACTCAATCACAGATACGCAGTATTTT. This translates into CASSSVRDSITDTQYF.

The chain has TRBV6-9 and TRBJ1-1; D gene unclear. This CDR3 region has 14 residues. Trimming took 7 bases from V and 3 from J, leaving 15 bases between them. Germline-derived CDR1 and CDR2 are MNHGY and SVAAGI. CDR3 DNA: TGTGCCAGCATATCCTATCCGGAGGACACTGAAGCTTTCTTT. Translated, it gives CASISYPEDTEAFF.